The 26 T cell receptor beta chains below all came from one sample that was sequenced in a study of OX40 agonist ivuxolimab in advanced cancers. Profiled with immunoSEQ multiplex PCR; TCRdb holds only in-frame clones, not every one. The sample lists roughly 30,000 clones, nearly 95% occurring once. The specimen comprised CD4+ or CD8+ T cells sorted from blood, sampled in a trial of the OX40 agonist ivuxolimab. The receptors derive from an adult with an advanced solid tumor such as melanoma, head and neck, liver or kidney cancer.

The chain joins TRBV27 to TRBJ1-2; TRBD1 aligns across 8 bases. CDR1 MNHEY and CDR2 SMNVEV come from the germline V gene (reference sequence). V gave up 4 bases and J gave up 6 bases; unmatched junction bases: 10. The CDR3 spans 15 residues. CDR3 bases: TGTGCCAGCAGTTCCTGGGGCAGGGGGCTTGATGGCTACACCTTC. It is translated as CASSSWGRGLDGYTF.

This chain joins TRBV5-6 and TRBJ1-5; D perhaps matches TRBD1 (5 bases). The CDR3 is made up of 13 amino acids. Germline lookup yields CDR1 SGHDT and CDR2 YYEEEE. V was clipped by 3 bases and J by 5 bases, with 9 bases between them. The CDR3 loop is CASSYGGYQPQHF. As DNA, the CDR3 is TGTGCCAGCAGCTACGGGGGGTATCAGCCCCAGCATTTT.

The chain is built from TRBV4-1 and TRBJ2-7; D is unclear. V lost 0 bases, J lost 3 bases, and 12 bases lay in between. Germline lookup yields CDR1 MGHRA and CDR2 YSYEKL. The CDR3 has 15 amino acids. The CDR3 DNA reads TGCGCCAGCAGCCAAGAATCCACAAACCGCTACGAGCAGTACTTC. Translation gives CASSQESTNRYEQYF.

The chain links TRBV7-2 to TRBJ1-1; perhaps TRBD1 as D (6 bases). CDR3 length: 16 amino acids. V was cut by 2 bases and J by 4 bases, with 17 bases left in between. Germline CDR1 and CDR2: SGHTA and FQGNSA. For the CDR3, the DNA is TGTGCCAGCAGCTTAACGGCGGGGGGCTATAGCACTGAAGCTTTCTTT. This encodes CASSLTAGGYSTEAFF.

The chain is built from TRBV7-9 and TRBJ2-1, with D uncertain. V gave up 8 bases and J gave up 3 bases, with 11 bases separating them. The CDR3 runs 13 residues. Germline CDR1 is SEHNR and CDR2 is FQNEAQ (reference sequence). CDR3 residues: CASELSLYNEQFF. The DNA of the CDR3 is TGTGCCAGCGAACTATCCCTCTACAATGAGCAGTTCTTC.

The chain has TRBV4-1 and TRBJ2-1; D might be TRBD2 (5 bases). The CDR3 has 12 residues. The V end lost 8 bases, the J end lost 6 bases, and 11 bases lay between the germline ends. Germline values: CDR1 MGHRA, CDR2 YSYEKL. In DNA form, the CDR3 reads TGCGCCAGCCGTAACGGGGTCAATGAGCAGTTCTTC. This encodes CASRNGVNEQFF.

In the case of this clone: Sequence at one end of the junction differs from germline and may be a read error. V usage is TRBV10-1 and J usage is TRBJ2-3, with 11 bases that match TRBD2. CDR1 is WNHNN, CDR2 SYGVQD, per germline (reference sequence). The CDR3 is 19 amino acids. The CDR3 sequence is CASSEIAGGPWYGTDTQYF. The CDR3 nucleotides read TGCGCCAGCAGTGAAATAGCGGGGGGGCCTTGGTACGGCACGGATACGCAGTATTTT.

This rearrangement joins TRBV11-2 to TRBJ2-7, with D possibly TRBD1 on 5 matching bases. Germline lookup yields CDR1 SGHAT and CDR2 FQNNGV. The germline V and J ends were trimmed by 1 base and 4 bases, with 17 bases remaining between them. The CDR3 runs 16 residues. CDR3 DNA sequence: TGTGCCAGCAGCTTAGGTGTAGGGGATCGTGGGTACGAGCAGTACTTC. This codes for CASSLGVGDRGYEQYF.

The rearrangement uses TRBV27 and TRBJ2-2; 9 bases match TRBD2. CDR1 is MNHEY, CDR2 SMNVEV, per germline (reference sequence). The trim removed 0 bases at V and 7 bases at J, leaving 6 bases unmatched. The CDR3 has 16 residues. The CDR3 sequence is CASSLSLAGTGGELFF. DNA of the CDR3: TGTGCCAGCAGTTTATCCCTAGCGGGGACCGGCGGGGAGCTGTTTTTT.

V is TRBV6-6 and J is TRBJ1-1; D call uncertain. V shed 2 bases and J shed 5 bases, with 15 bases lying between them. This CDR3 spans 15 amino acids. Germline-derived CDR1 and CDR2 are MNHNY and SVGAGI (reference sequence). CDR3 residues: CASSYPFEGHTEAFF. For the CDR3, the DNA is TGTGCCAGCAGTTACCCGTTCGAGGGTCATACTGAAGCTTTCTTT.

The CDR3 nucleotides are TGTGCCAGCAGCCGGATGGGGACTCAGCCCCAGCATTTT. The encoded protein is CASSRMGTQPQHF. This chain links TRBV27 with TRBJ1-5, with D possibly TRBD1 on 5 matching bases. V was shortened by 6 bases and J by 6 bases, with 12 bases between the two germline ends. The CDR3 contains 13 residues. In germline, CDR1 is MNHEY, CDR2 SMNVEV (reference sequence).

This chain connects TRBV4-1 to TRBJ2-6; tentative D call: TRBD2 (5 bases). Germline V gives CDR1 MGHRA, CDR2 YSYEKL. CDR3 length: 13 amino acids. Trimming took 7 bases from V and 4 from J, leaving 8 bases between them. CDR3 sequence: CASTGSGANVLTF. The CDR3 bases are TGCGCCAGCACGGGATCCGGGGCCAACGTCCTGACTTTC.

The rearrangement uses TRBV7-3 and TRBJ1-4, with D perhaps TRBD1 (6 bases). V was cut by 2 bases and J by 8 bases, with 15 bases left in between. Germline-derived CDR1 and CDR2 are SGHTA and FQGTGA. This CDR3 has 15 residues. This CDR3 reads CASSLWGRTAEKLFF. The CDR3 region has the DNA TGTGCCAGCAGCTTATGGGGTCGGACAGCCGAAAAACTGTTTTTT.

Here the CDR3 DNA reads TGTGCCAGCAGCCCGCAGGAGAGGGGGGCCGCTAACTATGGCTACACCTTC. Translated, it gives CASSPQERGAANYGYTF. This chain joins TRBV7-6 and TRBJ1-2; possible D gene TRBD1, 6 bases. Trimming shortened V by 5 bases and J by 0 bases, and 19 bases separated the two germline ends. Per germline, CDR1 SGHVS and CDR2 FNYEAQ. The CDR3 spans 17 residues.

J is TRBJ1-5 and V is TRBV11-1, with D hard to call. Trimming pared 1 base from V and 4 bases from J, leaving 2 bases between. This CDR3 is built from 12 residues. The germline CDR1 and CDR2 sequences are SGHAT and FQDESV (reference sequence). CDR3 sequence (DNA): TGTGCCAGCAGCTTAGGGAATCAGCCCCAGCATTTT. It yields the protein CASSLGNQPQHF. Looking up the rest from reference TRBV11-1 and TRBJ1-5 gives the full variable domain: EAEVAQSPRYKITEKSQAVAFWCDPISGHATLYWYRQILGQGPELLVQFQDESVVDDSQLPKDRFSAERLKGVDSTLKIQPAELGDSAMYLCASSLGNQPQHFGDGTRLSIL.

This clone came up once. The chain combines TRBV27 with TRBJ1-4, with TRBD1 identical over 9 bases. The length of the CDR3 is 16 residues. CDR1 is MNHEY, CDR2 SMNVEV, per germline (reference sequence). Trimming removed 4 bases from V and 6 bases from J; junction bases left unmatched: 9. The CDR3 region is CASSYFPGQGYEKLFF. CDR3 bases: TGTGCCAGCAGTTATTTTCCGGGACAGGGATATGAAAAACTGTTTTTT. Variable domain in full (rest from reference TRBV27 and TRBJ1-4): EAQVTQNPRYLITVTGKKLTVTCSQNMNHEYMSWYRQDPGLGLRQIYYSMNVEVTDKGDVPEGYKVSRKEKRNFPLILESPSPNQTSLYFCASSYFPGQGYEKLFFGSGTQLSVL.

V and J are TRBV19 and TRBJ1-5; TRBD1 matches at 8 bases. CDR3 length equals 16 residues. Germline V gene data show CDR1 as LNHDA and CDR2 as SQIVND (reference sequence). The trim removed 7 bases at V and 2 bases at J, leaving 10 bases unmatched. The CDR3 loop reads CASIPAGGEGNQPQHF. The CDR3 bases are TGTGCCAGTATCCCGGCAGGGGGCGAAGGCAATCAGCCCCAGCATTTT.

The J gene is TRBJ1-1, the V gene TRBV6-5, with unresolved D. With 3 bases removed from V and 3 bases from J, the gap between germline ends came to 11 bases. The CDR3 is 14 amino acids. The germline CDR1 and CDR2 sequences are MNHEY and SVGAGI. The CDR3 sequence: CASSYRGDYTEAFF. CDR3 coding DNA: TGTGCCAGCAGTTATCGGGGTGATTACACTGAAGCTTTCTTT.

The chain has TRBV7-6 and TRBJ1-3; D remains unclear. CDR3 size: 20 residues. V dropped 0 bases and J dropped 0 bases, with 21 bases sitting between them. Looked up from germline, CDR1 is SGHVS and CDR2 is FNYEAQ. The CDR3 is CASSLAVGRTMTYSGNTIYF. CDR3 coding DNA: TGTGCCAGCAGCTTAGCTGTAGGCAGGACGATGACCTACTCTGGAAACACCATATATTTT.

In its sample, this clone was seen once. CDR3 loop: CASSPQGGRQPQHF. Here the CDR3 DNA reads TGTGCCAGCAGCCCTCAGGGGGGTCGTCAGCCCCAGCATTTT. The chain carries TRBV6-5 and TRBJ1-5; 7 nucleotides match TRBD1. J was trimmed by 6 bases and V by 6 bases; bases with no gene match: 8. Germline V gene sequence: CDR1 MNHEY, CDR2 SVGAGI. This CDR3 has 14 residues.

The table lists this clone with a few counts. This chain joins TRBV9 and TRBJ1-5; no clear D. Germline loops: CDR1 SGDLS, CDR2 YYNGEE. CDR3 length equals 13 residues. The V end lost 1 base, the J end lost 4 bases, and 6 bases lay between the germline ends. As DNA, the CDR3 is TGTGCCAGCAGCGTACAAGGAAATCAGCCCCAGCATTTT. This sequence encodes CASSVQGNQPQHF. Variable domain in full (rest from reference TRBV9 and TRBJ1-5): DSGVTQTPKHLITATGQRVTLRCSPRSGDLSVYWYQQSLDQGLQFLIQYYNGEERAKGNILERFSAQQFPDLHSELNLSSLELGDSALYFCASSVQGNQPQHFGDGTRLSIL.

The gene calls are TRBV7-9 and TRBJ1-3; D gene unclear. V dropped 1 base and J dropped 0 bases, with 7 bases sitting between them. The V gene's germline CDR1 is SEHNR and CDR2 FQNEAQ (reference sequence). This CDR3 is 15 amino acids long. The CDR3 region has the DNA TGTGCCAGCAGCTTAGGCGAAAGCTCTGGAAACACCATATATTTT. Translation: CASSLGESSGNTIYF.

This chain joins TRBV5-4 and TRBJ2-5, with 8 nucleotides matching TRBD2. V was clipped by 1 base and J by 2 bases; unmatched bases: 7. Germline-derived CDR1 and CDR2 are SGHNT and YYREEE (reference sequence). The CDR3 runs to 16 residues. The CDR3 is CASSLFSGGNQETQYF. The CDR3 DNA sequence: TGTGCCAGCAGCTTGTTCTCGGGGGGGAATCAAGAGACCCAGTACTTC.

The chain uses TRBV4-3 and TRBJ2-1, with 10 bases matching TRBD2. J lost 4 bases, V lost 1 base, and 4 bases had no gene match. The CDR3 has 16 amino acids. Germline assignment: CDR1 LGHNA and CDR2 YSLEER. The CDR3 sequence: CASSQGLAGDYNEQFF. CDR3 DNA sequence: TGCGCCAGCAGCCAAGGACTAGCGGGCGATTACAATGAGCAGTTCTTC.

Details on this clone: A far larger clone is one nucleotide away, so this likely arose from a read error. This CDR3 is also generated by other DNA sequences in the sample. The DNA of the CDR3 is TGTGCCAGCAGCCAAGGTGGACAGGGTCCCTACTTC. This codes for CASSQGGQGPYF. The rearrangement links TRBV5-4 to TRBJ2-7; 8 positions agree with TRBD1. The V segment lost 4 bases and the J segment 13 bases; nucleotides outside the gene matches: 10. CDR1 and CDR2 from the germline V gene are SGHNT and YYREEE (reference sequence). The CDR3 contains 12 residues.

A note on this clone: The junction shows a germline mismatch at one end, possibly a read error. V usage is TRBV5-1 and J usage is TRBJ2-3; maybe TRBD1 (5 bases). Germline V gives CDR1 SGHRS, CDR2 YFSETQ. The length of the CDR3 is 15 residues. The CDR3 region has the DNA TGCGCCAGCAGCTTGGTTGGGCCAAGCACAGGTACGCAGTATTTT. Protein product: CASSLVGPSTGTQYF.